What follows is one TCR beta chain and its context. Antigen specificity is unknown. The CDR3 runs to 14 residues. Germline CDR1 and CDR2: DFQATT and SNEGSKA (reference sequence). V lost 2 bases and J 2 bases, leaving 13 bases between the germline ends. TCRdb reprocessed the RT-PCR reads via MiXCR and lists one record per CDR3 protein. This table holds more than 700,000 distinct CDR3 sequences, around 21% found once. This sample is part of a study of response to subunit inactivated influenza vaccine. Study-level points and caveats: The authors suggested that every seasonal influenza vaccination recruits few new T cells.

The gene calls are TRBV20-1 and TRBJ2-7; the D is unclear. Material: PBMCs from blood, obtained more than 4 days after vaccination. The origin of this receptor is a man aged 45 to 65 who received an inactivated influenza vaccine. This chain's CDR3 is CSARLLNRPYEQYF. CDR3 DNA sequence: TGCAGTGCTAGACTACTTAACCGACCCTACGAGCAGTACTTC.